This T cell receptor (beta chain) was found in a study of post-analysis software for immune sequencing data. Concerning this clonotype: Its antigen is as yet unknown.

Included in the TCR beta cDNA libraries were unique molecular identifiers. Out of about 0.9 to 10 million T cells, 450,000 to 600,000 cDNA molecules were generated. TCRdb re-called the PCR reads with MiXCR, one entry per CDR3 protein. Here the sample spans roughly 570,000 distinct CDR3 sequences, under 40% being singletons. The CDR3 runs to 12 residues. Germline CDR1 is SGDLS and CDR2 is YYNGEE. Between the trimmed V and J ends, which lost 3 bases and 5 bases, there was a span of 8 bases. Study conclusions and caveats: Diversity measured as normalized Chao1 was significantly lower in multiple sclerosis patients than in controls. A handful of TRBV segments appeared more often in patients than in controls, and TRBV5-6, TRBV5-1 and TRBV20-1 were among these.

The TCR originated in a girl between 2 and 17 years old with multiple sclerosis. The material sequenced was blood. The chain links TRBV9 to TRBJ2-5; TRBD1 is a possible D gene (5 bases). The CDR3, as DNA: TGTGCCAGCAGCGGTTACAGGGAGACCCAGTACTTC. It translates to CASSGYRETQYF.